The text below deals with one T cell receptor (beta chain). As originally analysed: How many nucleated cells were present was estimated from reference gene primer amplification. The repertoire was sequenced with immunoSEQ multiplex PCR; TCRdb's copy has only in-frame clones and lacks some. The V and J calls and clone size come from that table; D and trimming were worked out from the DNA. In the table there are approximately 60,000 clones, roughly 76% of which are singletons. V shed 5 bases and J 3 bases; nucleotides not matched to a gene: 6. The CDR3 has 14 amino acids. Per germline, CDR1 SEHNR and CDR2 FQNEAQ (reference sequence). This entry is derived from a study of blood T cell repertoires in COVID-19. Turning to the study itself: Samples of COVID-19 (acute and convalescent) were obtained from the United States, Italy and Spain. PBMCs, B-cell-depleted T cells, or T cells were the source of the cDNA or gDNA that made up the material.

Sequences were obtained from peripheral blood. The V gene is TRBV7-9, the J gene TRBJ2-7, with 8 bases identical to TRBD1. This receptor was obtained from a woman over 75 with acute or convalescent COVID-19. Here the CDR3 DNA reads TGTGCCAGCAGCCAACCCGACAGGGGCTACGAGCAGTACTTC. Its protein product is CASSQPDRGYEQYF.